This T cell receptor beta chain was identified in a study of blood T cells in healthy people across ages. Trimming cost V 6 bases and J 0 bases; bases outside gene matches: 13. Germline CDR1 and CDR2: MNHNY and SVGAGI (reference sequence). The CDR3 runs 17 residues. Study-level results: The study regarded diversity estimates from one million T cells as underestimates. CMV status of donors was not determined, possibly confounding expanded clonotype changes.

Next came a second PCR, run for roughly 6 to 11 cycles, which used a sample-barcoded 5' primer along with a J-beta primer mix. From the 5' RACE reads, TCRdb called clonotypes with MiXCR, one entry per CDR3 protein. Counted here are 1.5 million to 2 million distinct CDR3 sequences, around 50% occurring once; the ten biggest clones make up approximately 2%. Concerning this clonotype: Antigen specificity is unknown.

The sequenced sample was blood. The source of this sequence is a woman aged 40-49 years in good health. The chain uses TRBV6-6 and TRBJ2-7; 8 bases are shared with TRBD2. In DNA, the CDR3 is TGTGCCAGCAGCGGGGAGCAGGGAGCGGGGGCCTCCTACGAGCAGTACTTC. Protein sequence: CASSGEQGAGASYEQYF.